A single sample is the source of the 2 T cell receptor beta chains below, sequenced in a study of shared clonotypes between healthy human individuals. Measured with immunoSEQ multiplex PCR; TCRdb has only the in-frame clones, and not every one. This sample has over a million clones, with around 95% found just once. The sample consisted of naive CD4+ T cells sorted from blood. The subset is: CD45RA+ positively selected. The receptors were gathered from a man aged 25 to 45 in good health.

V gene TRBV7-3 combines with J gene TRBJ2-7; D possibly corresponds to TRBD2 (5 bases). Germline loops: CDR1 SGHTA, CDR2 FQGTGA. The CDR3 length is 15 residues. Trimming pared 5 bases from V and 0 bases from J, leaving 14 bases between. This CDR3 is CASSIGLPPSYEQYF. The CDR3 region has the DNA TGTGCCAGCAGCATCGGACTGCCGCCCTCCTACGAGCAGTACTTC.

The chain is built from TRBV5-6 and TRBJ1-5; D ambiguous. Germline-derived CDR1 and CDR2 are SGHDT and YYEEEE. V dropped 6 bases and J dropped 0 bases, with 16 bases sitting between them. CDR3 length equals 16 residues. CDR3 sequence: CASTSAGSYSNQPQHF. The CDR3 DNA sequence: TGTGCCAGCACCTCAGCAGGATCTTATAGCAATCAGCCCCAGCATTTT.